The 10 T cell receptor beta chains reported below all come from one sample, sequenced in a study of blood T cell repertoires in COVID-19 (dated by TCRdb to about 2020). To prepare the library, the immunoSEQ multiplex PCR assay was applied. The table comes from immuneACCESS by way of TCRdb, which keeps in-frame sequences with V and J called. Part of the clones is missing from these tables; in studies checked, under half for an unresolved V gene and the rest for unknown reasons. The sample has 150,000 or so clones on record, around 90% of them singletons. Approximately 4.3% of the sample rests with the top ten. Sample: PBMCs or T cells enriched from blood (not recorded which). All receptors come from a woman between 40 and 55 years old who had been exposed to COVID-19.

The chain couples TRBV7-3 to TRBJ1-2; 10 bases are shared with TRBD1. Per the germline V gene, CDR1 is SGHTA and CDR2 is FQGTGA. V shed 8 bases, J shed 4 bases, and the junction held 7 bases outside the gene matches. The CDR3 is made up of 14 amino acids. The CDR3 loop is CASGPGQGTYGYTF. CDR3 in DNA: TGTGCCAGCGGACCGGGACAGGGGACCTATGGCTACACCTTC.

The chain employs TRBV3-1 (or the pseudogene TRBV3-2) and TRBJ2-7; 7 positions match TRBD1. CDR3 length equals 13 residues. Trimming took 3 bases from V and 6 from J; bases not matched to a gene: 5. Germline V lookup: CDR1 LGHDT, CDR2 YNNKEL (reference sequence). The CDR3 region has the DNA TGTGCCAGCAGCCAGGGGGACAGAGGCGAGCAGTACTTC. Encoded protein: CASSQGDRGEQYF.

The chain uses TRBV6-1 and TRBJ1-2; possibly TRBD1 for D (6 bases). V was trimmed by 1 base and J by 8 bases, leaving 17 bases between them. The CDR3 runs 15 residues. CDR1 and CDR2 from the germline V gene are MNHNS and SASEGT. CDR3 amino acids: CASSEDLTGLGGYTF. The CDR3 bases are TGTGCCAGCAGTGAAGACCTGACAGGCCTAGGGGGCTACACCTTC.

Only a few counts were recorded for this clone. V is TRBV5-1 and J is TRBJ1-1; 8 nucleotides line up with TRBD1. Germline V lookup: CDR1 SGHRS, CDR2 YFSETQ. The CDR3 spans 18 residues. Trimming cost V 2 bases and J 0 bases; bases outside gene matches: 12. This CDR3 reads CASSFGYGQGRLNTEAFF. In DNA form, the CDR3 reads TGCGCCAGCAGCTTTGGATATGGACAGGGTCGTTTGAACACTGAAGCTTTCTTT.

V and J are TRBV28 and TRBJ1-4; D is undetermined. V lost 4 bases, J lost 8 bases, and 14 bases lay in between. The CDR3 spans 14 residues. CDR1 is MDHEN and CDR2 is SYDVKM in the germline V gene. The CDR3 sequence: CASSSQRAGEKLFF. CDR3 nucleotides: TGTGCCAGCAGTTCACAGAGGGCGGGCGAAAAACTGTTTTTT.

CDR3 in amino acids: CASSNRGQGGINYEQYF. For the CDR3, the DNA is TGTGCCAGCAGTAACCGGGGACAGGGAGGGATCAACTACGAGCAGTACTTC. The chain has TRBV6-2 or TRBV6-3 and TRBJ2-7; 9 nucleotides agree with TRBD1. With 5 bases clipped from V and 3 bases from J, the junction kept 14 bases outside the gene matches. The length of the CDR3 is 17 residues. Germline-derived CDR1 and CDR2 are MNHEY and SVGEGT.

V is TRBV6-5 and J is TRBJ2-7; D possibly corresponds to TRBD1 (6 bases). The CDR3 has 15 amino acids. The V gene lost 2 bases and the J gene lost 1 base, with 12 bases spanning the gap. Germline V gives CDR1 MNHEY, CDR2 SVGAGI. DNA for the CDR3: TGTGCCAGCAGTTACGGGCCGGGACATTCCTACGAGCAGTACTTC. Its translation: CASSYGPGHSYEQYF.

The rearrangement links TRBV27 to TRBJ2-5; tentatively, D is TRBD2 (6 bases). This CDR3 is 14 amino acids long. The germline V gene has CDR1 MNHEY and CDR2 SMNVEV (reference sequence). V was cut by 5 bases and J by 2 bases, with 12 bases left in between. CDR3: CASSQIGGQETQYF. CDR3 coding DNA: TGTGCCAGCAGTCAAATTGGGGGGCAAGAGACCCAGTACTTC.

J is TRBJ2-7 and V is TRBV12-3 or TRBV12-4, with 10 bases aligning to TRBD2. The CDR3 is 13 amino acids. V trimming: 5 bases; J trimming: 4 bases; junction bases outside the gene matches: 2. The CDR3 spells CASSRTSGYEQYF. In DNA form, the CDR3 reads TGTGCCAGCAGTCGGACTAGCGGTTACGAGCAGTACTTC.

J is TRBJ2-1 and V is TRBV6-6, with 10 positions matching TRBD2. CDR1 and CDR2 (germline): MNHNY, SVGAGI (reference sequence). The CDR3 loop spans 15 amino acids. Losses at the gene ends were 5 bases for V and 10 bases for J; bases not matched to a gene: 11. The DNA of the CDR3 is TGTGCCAGCAGTGTAGGGCTAGCGGGAGTGGACGAGCAGTTCTTC. Its translation: CASSVGLAGVDEQFF.